This T cell receptor beta chain was observed in a study of cytomegalovirus exposure and HLA in healthy donors. Turning to this clone: No antigen is known for it.

The germline V gene has CDR1 SGHVS and CDR2 FNYEAQ. This CDR3 has 15 residues. V lost 5 bases and J 8 bases, leaving 18 bases between the germline ends. The PCR made use of 60 Vbeta and 13 Jbeta primers. Sequencing was performed with immunoSEQ multiplex PCR; in TCRdb, only in-frame clones are kept and a portion is missing. The sample yields some 93,000 clones, 78% seen once. Notes on the study in general: Previously analyzed data showed that most TCR beta V segments were productive at a frequency of about 90% or about 30%. The authors later found HLA-associated TCR beta chains more clonally expanded than equally common others. Rarity marked most TCR sequences, yet some public TCRs occurred in many donors.

Sequencing was carried out using PBMCs. This TCR was recovered from a woman aged 40 to 55 in good health and CMV-seronegative. This rearrangement joins TRBV7-6 to TRBJ1-4, with D possibly matching TRBD1 (5 bases). The DNA for the CDR3 is TGTGCCAGCAGCCTCAGGGCGGGAGGAGGGGAAAAACTGTTTTTT. Translating it yields CASSLRAGGGEKLFF. Full variable domain (rest looked up from reference TRBV7-6 and TRBJ1-4): GAGVSQSPRYKVTKRGQDVALRCDPISGHVSLYWYRQALGQGPEFLTYFNYEAQQDKSGLPNDRFSAERPEGSISTLTIQRTEQRDSAMYRCASSLRAGGGEKLFFGSGTQLSVL.